The 22 T cell receptor beta chains below were found in one sample sequenced in a study of PD-L1 blockade in urothelial cancer. Sequencing used immunoSEQ multiplex PCR; TCRdb keeps in-frame clones, though not all of them. The sample shows about 50,000 clones, roughly four fifths of them seen only once. Noted time point: pretreatment peripheral blood. The sample was PBMCs, taken around atezolizumab (anti-PD-L1) treatment. These receptors originate from a man between 70 and 80 years old with urothelial cancer.

The chain combines TRBV6-4 with TRBJ2-1; 7 bases are a match to TRBD2. CDR1 is MRHNA and CDR2 is SNTAGT in the germline V gene. This CDR3 has 14 amino acids. V lost 2 bases, J lost 7 bases, and 5 bases stayed unmatched. The CDR3 protein is CASSDGGSLNEQFF. The DNA of the CDR3 is TGTGCCAGCAGTGACGGCGGGAGTTTAAATGAGCAGTTCTTC.

The rearrangement joins TRBV5-6 to TRBJ1-5; 9 nucleotides agree with TRBD1. The CDR3 has 16 amino acids. Losses at the gene ends were 4 bases for V and 10 bases for J; bases not matched to a gene: 15. Germline CDR1 is SGHDT and CDR2 is YYEEEE. CDR3 sequence (DNA): TGTGCCAGCAGCACGTGGATGTCCGGGACAGGGTTACCCCAGCATTTT. It encodes CASSTWMSGTGLPQHF. The variable domain in full, with the rest retrieved from reference TRBV5-6 and TRBJ1-5, is DAGVTQSPTHLIKTRGQQVTLRCSPKSGHDTVSWYQQALGQGPQFIFQYYEEEERQRGNFPDRFSGHQFPNYSSELNVNALLLGDSALYLCASSTWMSGTGLPQHFGDGTRLSIL.

V is TRBV7-3 and J is TRBJ2-2, with TRBD2 identical over 11 bases. Germline V gene lookup returns CDR1 SGHTA and CDR2 FQGTGA. The CDR3 has 16 residues. V lost 5 bases and J lost 6; bases outside the gene matches: 8. The CDR3 DNA reads as TGTGCCAGCAGCCGCCCCCTAGCGGGGGGCCCCGGGGAGCTGTTTTTT. Translated, it gives CASSRPLAGGPGELFF.

The V and J genes are TRBV5-1 and TRBJ1-2, with 11 bases that match TRBD1. The germline V gene encodes CDR1 SGHRS and CDR2 YFSETQ. The J segment lost 5 bases and the V segment lost 3 bases, leaving 12 bases of the junction unmatched. This CDR3 spans 17 amino acids. The CDR3 coding sequence is TGCGCCAGCAGCTACTCCGGGACAGGGGGAAGCGGTTATGGCTACACCTTC. Its translation: CASSYSGTGGSGYGYTF.

As DNA, the CDR3 is TGTGCCAGCAGCCCAAAGGGGGGGCTAAAGACCGGGGAGCTGTTTTTT. It is translated as CASSPKGGLKTGELFF. The chain is built from TRBV11-3 and TRBJ2-2; perhaps TRBD2 as D (7 bases). Germline values: CDR1 SGHNT, CDR2 YENEEA. V was trimmed by 5 bases and J by 5 bases, leaving 18 bases between them. The CDR3 is made up of 16 amino acids.

This clone was counted a single time. The rearrangement uses TRBV6-1 and TRBJ2-7, with unresolved D. Germline V CDR1 and CDR2: MNHNS, SASEGT. Trimming took off 6 bases at V and 0 bases at J, with 9 bases between the two ends. This CDR3 spans 13 amino acids. The CDR3 DNA reads TGTGCCAGCAGCCCCCCAGGCTCCTACGAGCAGTACTTC. Translation gives CASSPPGSYEQYF.

The chain carries TRBV10-3 and TRBJ1-2; no definite D call. The length of the CDR3 is 15 residues. CDR1 and CDR2 (germline): ENHRY, SYGVKD. V lost 3 bases and J 4 bases, leaving 15 bases between the germline ends. The CDR3 here is CAISDGLHRSYGYTF. CDR3 bases: TGTGCCATCAGTGATGGACTCCATCGGAGCTATGGCTACACCTTC.

A few counts support this clone. At one end the junction does not follow the germline gene, possibly because of a read error. The V and J genes are TRBV28 and TRBJ1-1; D is ambiguous. CDR3 length: 12 amino acids. In germline, CDR1 is MDHEN, CDR2 SYDVKM. CDR3 region: CASSFSRGRNSF. DNA of the CDR3: TGTGCCAGCAGTTTCTCCCGGGGTAGGAATTCATTT.

V and J are TRBV6-5 and TRBJ1-5; 9 bases match TRBD1. The CDR3 runs to 14 residues. V trimming: 6 bases; J trimming: 7 bases; junction bases outside the gene matches: 7. Germline lookup yields CDR1 MNHEY and CDR2 SVGAGI. The CDR3 coding sequence is TGTGCCAGCAGCCAACCGGGACAGGGACAGCCCCAGCATTTT. It is translated as CASSQPGQGQPQHF.

The V and J genes are TRBV7-2 and TRBJ2-7, with a tentative D call TRBD2 (6 bases). Germline lookup yields CDR1 SGHTA and CDR2 FQGNSA. V was pared by 3 bases and J by 7 bases, with 16 bases between. The CDR3 is made up of 14 amino acids. CDR3 DNA sequence: TGTGCCAGCAGCTTGCGGGACCAAGCCTCGGAGCAGTACTTC. It translates to CASSLRDQASEQYF. Full variable domain (outside the CDR3, taken from reference TRBV7-2 and TRBJ2-7): GAGVSQSPSNKVTEKGKDVELRCDPISGHTALYWYRQSLGQGLEFLIYFQGNSAPDKSGLPSDRFSAERTGGSVSTLTIQRTQQEDSAVYLCASSLRDQASEQYFGPGTRLTVT.

The chain carries TRBV11-3 and TRBJ2-1; 12 nucleotides match TRBD2. The trim removed 5 bases at V and 5 bases at J, leaving 7 bases unmatched. The CDR3 contains 16 residues. Germline CDR1 reads SGHNT; CDR2 reads YENEEA. Here the CDR3 reads CASSPNLAGGDNEQFF. The CDR3 DNA sequence: TGTGCCAGCAGCCCGAATCTAGCGGGAGGGGACAATGAGCAGTTCTTC.

The chain links TRBV15 to TRBJ2-5; 9 bases map to TRBD2. The trim removed 4 bases at V and 4 bases at J, leaving 7 bases unmatched. CDR3 length equals 15 residues. CDR1 is LNHNV, CDR2 YYDKDF, per germline (reference sequence). This CDR3 reads CATSIGQLAGETQYF. CDR3 nucleotide sequence: TGTGCCACCAGCATAGGTCAACTAGCGGGAGAGACCCAGTACTTC.

The CDR3 spells CASSRTGLGYGYTF. Written as DNA, the CDR3 is TGTGCCAGCAGCAGAACAGGGTTGGGCTATGGCTACACCTTC. The chain couples TRBV5-8 to TRBJ1-2, with D possibly being TRBD1 (6 bases). This CDR3 region has 14 residues. Germline V CDR1 and CDR2: SGHTS, YDEGEE. V was shortened by 4 bases and J by 4 bases, with 14 bases between the two germline ends.

This clone was detected ten times or more. The rearrangement uses TRBV5-5 and TRBJ2-3; D is possibly TRBD2 (6 bases). The CDR3 is 16 amino acids. The V end was cut by 4 bases, the J end by 6 bases, with 21 bases between. Germline CDR1 reads SGHKS; CDR2 reads YYEKEE (reference sequence). CDR3 nucleotide sequence: TGTGCCAGCAGCAATTTTAAGGCGGGGCAGAGGGATACGCAGTATTTT. It codes for CASSNFKAGQRDTQYF.

There are a few counts of this clone. The V gene is TRBV19, the J gene TRBJ1-3; D might be TRBD1 (6 bases). This CDR3 contains 13 residues. Looked up from germline, CDR1 is LNHDA and CDR2 is SQIVND (reference sequence). Trimming cost V 10 bases and J 4 bases, with 14 bases left between them. The CDR3 DNA sequence: TGTGCCACCTCACAGGGAAAAGGAAACACCATATATTTT. Protein: CATSQGKGNTIYF.

CDR3 DNA sequence: TGTGCCAGCAGCTTCGCGGGGGGCAATGAGCAGTTCTTC. This sequence encodes CASSFAGGNEQFF. J is TRBJ2-1 and V is TRBV7-9; 8 bases agree with TRBD2. Germline lookup yields CDR1 SEHNR and CDR2 FQNEAQ (reference sequence). The length of the CDR3 is 13 residues. The trim removed 3 bases at V and 6 bases at J, leaving 1 base unmatched.

This rearrangement joins TRBV7-9 to TRBJ2-1; 7 nucleotides line up with TRBD2. The CDR3 runs to 15 residues. Germline CDR1 is SEHNR and CDR2 is FQNEAQ (reference sequence). The V segment lost 4 bases and the J segment 7 bases; nucleotides outside the gene matches: 10. This CDR3 reads CASSSQRERGNEQFF. CDR3 nucleotide sequence: TGTGCCAGCAGCTCACAGCGGGAAAGGGGTAATGAGCAGTTCTTC.

The V and J genes are TRBV7-2 and TRBJ2-1; TRBD2 matches at 15 bases. After removal of 4 bases from V and 8 bases from J, the junction contained 6 bases not matched to a gene. The germline gives CDR1 SGHTA, CDR2 FQGNSA. The CDR3 runs 16 residues. The CDR3: CASSSSGTSGGHEQFF. In nucleotides, the CDR3 is TGTGCCAGCAGCTCCTCCGGGACTAGCGGGGGGCATGAGCAGTTCTTC.

This clone was seen once. The chain uses TRBV6-1 and TRBJ1-2; 8 nucleotides line up with TRBD1. V lost 3 bases to trimming and J lost 1 base; unmatched junction nucleotides: 4. The CDR3 extends over 15 amino acids. CDR1 and CDR2 (germline): MNHNS, SASEGT. CDR3 sequence (DNA): TGTGCCAGCAGTGAGGGACAGGCGGTTAACTATGGCTACACCTTC. Its translation is CASSEGQAVNYGYTF.

The V gene is TRBV18, the J gene TRBJ1-1; the D is unclear. The V end was cut by 3 bases, the J end by 0 bases, with 14 bases between. Germline-derived CDR1 and CDR2 are KGHSH and LQKENI. The CDR3 sequence is 16 residues long. CDR3 loop: CASSPGIDNMNTEAFF. In nucleotides, the CDR3 is TGTGCCAGCTCACCCGGGATAGACAACATGAACACTGAAGCTTTCTTT.

The gene calls are TRBV13 and TRBJ1-1; D ambiguous. The germline V gene encodes CDR1 PRHDT and CDR2 FYEKMQ (reference sequence). The V gene lost 1 base and the J gene lost 11 bases, with 14 bases spanning the gap. This CDR3 region has 13 residues. The CDR3 sequence is CASSLVTLDVAFF. The CDR3 DNA follows: TGTGCCAGCAGCTTAGTGACACTTGACGTTGCTTTCTTT.

The CDR3 DNA follows: TGTGCCAGCAGCGCGCGGCACCAAAGAGATACGCAGTATTTT. Amino acid sequence: CASSARHQRDTQYF. The chain employs TRBV5-4 and TRBJ2-3; D call uncertain. Trimming pared 4 bases from V and 5 bases from J, leaving 14 bases between. The germline V gene encodes CDR1 SGHNT and CDR2 YYREEE (reference sequence). This CDR3 is built from 14 residues.